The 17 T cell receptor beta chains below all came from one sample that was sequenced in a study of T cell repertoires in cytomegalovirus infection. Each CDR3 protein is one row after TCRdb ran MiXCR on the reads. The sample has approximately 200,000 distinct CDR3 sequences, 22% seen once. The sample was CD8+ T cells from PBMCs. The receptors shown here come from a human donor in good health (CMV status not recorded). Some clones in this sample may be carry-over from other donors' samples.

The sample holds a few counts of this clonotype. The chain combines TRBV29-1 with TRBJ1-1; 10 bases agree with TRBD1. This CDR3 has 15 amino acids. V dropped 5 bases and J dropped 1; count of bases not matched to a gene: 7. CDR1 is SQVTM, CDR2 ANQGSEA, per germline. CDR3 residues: CSVIKWDRGNTEAFF. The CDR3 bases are TGCAGCGTTATAAAGTGGGACAGGGGGAACACTGAAGCTTTCTTT.

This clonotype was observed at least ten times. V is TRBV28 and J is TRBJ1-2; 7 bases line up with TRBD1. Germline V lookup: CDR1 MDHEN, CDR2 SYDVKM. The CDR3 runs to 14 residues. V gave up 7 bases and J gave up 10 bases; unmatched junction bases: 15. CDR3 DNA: TGTGCCAGCACCTCTCGGGACAGACGGAGGAACTACACCTTC. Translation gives CASTSRDRRRNYTF.

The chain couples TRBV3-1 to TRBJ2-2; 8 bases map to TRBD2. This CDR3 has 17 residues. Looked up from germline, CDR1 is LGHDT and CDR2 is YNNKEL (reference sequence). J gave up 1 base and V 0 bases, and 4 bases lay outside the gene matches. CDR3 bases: TGTGCCAGCAGCCAAGAATCAAGCGGGGGGAACACCGGGGAGCTGTTTTTT. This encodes CASSQESSGGNTGELFF.

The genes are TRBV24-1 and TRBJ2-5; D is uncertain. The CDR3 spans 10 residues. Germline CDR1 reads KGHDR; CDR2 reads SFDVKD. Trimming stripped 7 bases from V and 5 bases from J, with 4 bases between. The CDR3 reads CATRDETQYF. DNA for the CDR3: TGTGCCACCAGGGATGAGACCCAGTACTTC.

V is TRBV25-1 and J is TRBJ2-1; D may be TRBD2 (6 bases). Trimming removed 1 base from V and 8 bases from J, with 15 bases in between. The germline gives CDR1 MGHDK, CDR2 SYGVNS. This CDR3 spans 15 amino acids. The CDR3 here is CASSESPVPGDEQFF. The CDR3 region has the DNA TGTGCCAGCAGTGAATCGCCAGTCCCGGGGGATGAGCAGTTCTTC.

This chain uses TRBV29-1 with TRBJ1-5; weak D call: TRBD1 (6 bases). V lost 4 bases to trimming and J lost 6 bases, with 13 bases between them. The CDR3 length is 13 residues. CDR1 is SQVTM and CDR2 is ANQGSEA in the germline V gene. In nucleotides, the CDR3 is TGCAGCGTTGCCCCAGGGGCCGGTCAGCCCCAGCATTTT. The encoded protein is CSVAPGAGQPQHF. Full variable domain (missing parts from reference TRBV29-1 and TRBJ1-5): SAVISQKPSRDICQRGTSLTIQCQVDSQVTMMFWYRQQPGQSLTLIATANQGSEATYESGFVIDKFPISRPNLTFSTLTVSNMSPEDSSIYLCSVAPGAGQPQHFGDGTRLSIL.

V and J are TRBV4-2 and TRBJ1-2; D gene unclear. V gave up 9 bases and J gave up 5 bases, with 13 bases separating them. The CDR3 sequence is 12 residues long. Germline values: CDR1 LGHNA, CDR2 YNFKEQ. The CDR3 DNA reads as TGTGCCAGACGAGGCGCGCTATATGGCTACACCTTC. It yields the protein CARRGALYGYTF.

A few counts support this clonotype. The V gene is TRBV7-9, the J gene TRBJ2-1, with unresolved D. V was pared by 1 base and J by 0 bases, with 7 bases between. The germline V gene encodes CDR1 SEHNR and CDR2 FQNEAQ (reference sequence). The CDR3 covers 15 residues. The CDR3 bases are TGTGCCAGCAGCTTAGGGATTAGCTCCTACAATGAGCAGTTCTTC. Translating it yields CASSLGISSYNEQFF.

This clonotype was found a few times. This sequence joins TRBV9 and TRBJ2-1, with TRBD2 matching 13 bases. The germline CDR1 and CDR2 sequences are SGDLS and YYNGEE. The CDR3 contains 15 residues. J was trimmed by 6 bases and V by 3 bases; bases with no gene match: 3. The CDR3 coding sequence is TGTGCCAGCAGCGCGGGACTAGCGGGAACCAATGAGCAGTTCTTC. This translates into CASSAGLAGTNEQFF.

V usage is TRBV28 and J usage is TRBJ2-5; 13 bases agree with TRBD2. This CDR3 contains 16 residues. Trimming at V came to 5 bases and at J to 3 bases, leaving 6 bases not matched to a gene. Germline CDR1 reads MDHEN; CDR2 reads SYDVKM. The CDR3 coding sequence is TGTGCCAGCAGTGAAACTAGCGGGGGGGCGAAAGAGACCCAGTACTTC. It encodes CASSETSGGAKETQYF.

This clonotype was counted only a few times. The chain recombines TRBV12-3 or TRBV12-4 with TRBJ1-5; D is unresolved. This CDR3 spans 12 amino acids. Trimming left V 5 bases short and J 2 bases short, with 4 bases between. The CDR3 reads CASSAGNQPQHF. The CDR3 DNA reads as TGTGCCAGCAGTGCAGGCAATCAGCCCCAGCATTTT.

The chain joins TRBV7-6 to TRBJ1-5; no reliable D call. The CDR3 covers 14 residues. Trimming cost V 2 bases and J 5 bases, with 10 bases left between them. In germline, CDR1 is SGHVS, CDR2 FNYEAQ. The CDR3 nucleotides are TGTGCCAGCAGCTTATATCCGGGCGATCAGCCCCAGCATTTT. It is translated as CASSLYPGDQPQHF. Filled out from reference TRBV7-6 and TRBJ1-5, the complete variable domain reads GAGVSQSPRYKVTKRGQDVALRCDPISGHVSLYWYRQALGQGPEFLTYFNYEAQQDKSGLPNDRFSAERPEGSISTLTIQRTEQRDSAMYRCASSLYPGDQPQHFGDGTRLSIL.

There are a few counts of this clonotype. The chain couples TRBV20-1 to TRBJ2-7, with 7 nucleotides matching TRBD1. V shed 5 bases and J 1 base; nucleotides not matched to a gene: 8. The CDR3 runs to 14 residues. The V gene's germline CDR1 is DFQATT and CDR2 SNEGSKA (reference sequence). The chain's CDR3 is CSAYEMGQSYEQYF. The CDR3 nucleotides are TGCAGTGCTTACGAAATGGGACAGTCCTACGAGCAGTACTTC.

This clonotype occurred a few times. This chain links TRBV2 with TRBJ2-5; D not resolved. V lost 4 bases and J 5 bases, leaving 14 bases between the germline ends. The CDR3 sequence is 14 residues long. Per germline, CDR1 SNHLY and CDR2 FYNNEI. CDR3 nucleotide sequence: TGTGCCAGCAGTGGGAAGGGTAGTTTGGAGACCCAGTACTTC. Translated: CASSGKGSLETQYF.

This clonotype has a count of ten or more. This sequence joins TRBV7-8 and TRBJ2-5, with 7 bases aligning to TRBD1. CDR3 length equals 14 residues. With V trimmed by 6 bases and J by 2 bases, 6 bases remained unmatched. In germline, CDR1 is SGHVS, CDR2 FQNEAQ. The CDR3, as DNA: TGTGCCAGCAGTAACACGGACAGGCAAGAGACCCAGTACTTC. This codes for CASSNTDRQETQYF.

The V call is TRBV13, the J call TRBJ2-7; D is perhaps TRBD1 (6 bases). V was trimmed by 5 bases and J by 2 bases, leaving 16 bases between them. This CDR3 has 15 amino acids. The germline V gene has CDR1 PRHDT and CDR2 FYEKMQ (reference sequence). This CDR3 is CASSPPTDRAYEQYF. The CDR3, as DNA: TGTGCCAGCAGCCCCCCTACGGACAGAGCCTACGAGCAGTACTTC.

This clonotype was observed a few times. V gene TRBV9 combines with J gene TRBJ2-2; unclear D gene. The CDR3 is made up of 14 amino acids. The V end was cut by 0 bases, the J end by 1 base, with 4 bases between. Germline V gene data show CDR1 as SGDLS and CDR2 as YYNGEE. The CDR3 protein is CASSVEGNTGELFF. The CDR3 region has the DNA TGTGCCAGCAGCGTAGAGGGGAACACCGGGGAGCTGTTTTTT.